The count of the clone carrying this T cell receptor beta chain is one. The CDR3 runs to 15 residues. The trim removed 5 bases at V and 7 bases at J, leaving 7 bases unmatched. Germline V gene data show CDR1 as MNHEY and CDR2 as SMNVEV (reference sequence). TCRdb keeps only in-frame clones here, not all; method: immunoSEQ multiplex PCR. The data show roughly 23,000 clones, approximately 94% seen once. This record belongs to a study of blood T cell repertoires in COVID-19. What was sequenced was peripheral blood. The V gene is TRBV27, the J gene TRBJ1-6; TRBD1 agrees at 8 bases. This TCR derives from a woman in her forties or fifties with active COVID-19. CDR3 region: CASSPLTGENSPLHF. CDR3 coding DNA: TGTGCCAGCAGTCCCCTGACAGGGGAAAATTCACCCCTCCACTTT.